This T cell receptor (beta chain) is from a study of blood T cell repertoires in COVID-19. Study at large: Sites in the United States, Italy and Spain provided acute and convalescent COVID-19 samples. Sources were T cells, B-cell-depleted T cells, or PBMCs; the material itself was cDNA or gDNA.

Ages ranged from about 18 to 89 years, with residence in 24 US areas. Participants' reported clinical history set cohort assignment. Trimming at V came to 6 bases and at J to 2 bases, leaving 4 bases not matched to a gene. CDR3 length: 13 amino acids. Germline CDR1 SGHNT, CDR2 YYREEE (reference sequence). Measured with immunoSEQ multiplex PCR; TCRdb has only the in-frame clones, and not every one. This sample yields some 170,000 clones, of which over 75% are seen a single time; over 0.95% belongs to the top ten. This receptor was identified in a human donor with acute COVID-19. The donor label of this sample is uncertain. Sequencing was performed on PBMCs or T cells enriched from blood (not recorded which). The chain combines TRBV5-4 with TRBJ2-5; the match to TRBD1 covers 7 bases. The CDR3: CASTATGQETQYF. As DNA, the CDR3 is TGTGCCAGCACCGCGACAGGGCAAGAGACCCAGTACTTC.